The 12 T cell receptor beta chains presented below share a single source sample, sequenced in a study of T cells after yellow fever vaccination. MiXCR was run by TCRdb on the 5' RACE reads, yielding one entry per CDR3 protein. This table has some 300,000 distinct CDR3 sequences, approximately 10% appearing once. The sample here was CD4+ T cells sorted from PBMCs, taken 5 days after the yellow fever booster vaccination. Source of these receptors: a man between 18 and 29 years old who received the YFV17D yellow fever vaccine.

The chain is built from TRBV19 and TRBJ1-1; 9 nucleotides agree with TRBD1. The CDR3 totals 16 residues. V shed 7 bases, J shed 5 bases, and the junction held 14 bases outside the gene matches. The germline gives CDR1 LNHDA, CDR2 SQIVND (reference sequence). DNA of the CDR3: TGTGCCAGTAAAAGCCACAGGGGGCGAATAAGGACTGAAGCTTTCTTT. The encoded protein is CASKSHRGRIRTEAFF.

This clonotype was counted ten times or more. This chain links TRBV10-3 with TRBJ1-3, with D unclear. There are 13 residues in the CDR3. In germline, CDR1 is ENHRY, CDR2 SYGVKD. V shed 6 bases and J shed 0 bases, with 6 bases lying between them. The CDR3 loop is CAISLDSGNTIYF. The CDR3 bases are TGTGCCATCAGCTTGGACTCTGGAAACACCATATATTTT.

CDR3: CASSQSQVSNYGYTF. Here the CDR3 DNA reads TGTGCCAGCAGCCAATCACAAGTTTCTAACTATGGCTACACCTTC. The rearrangement joins TRBV4-2 to TRBJ1-2; no clear D gene. The germline V gene encodes CDR1 LGHNA and CDR2 YNFKEQ. The CDR3 loop spans 15 amino acids. The V end was cut by 2 bases, the J end by 0 bases, with 10 bases between.

This clonotype was observed many times. The V gene is TRBV24-1, the J gene TRBJ2-5; TRBD1 might be the D (5 bases). This CDR3 is 15 amino acids long. V was trimmed by 3 bases and J by 3 bases, leaving 13 bases between them. Germline assignment: CDR1 KGHDR and CDR2 SFDVKD. CDR3 protein: CATSDHQGTKETQYF. In DNA, the CDR3 is TGTGCCACCAGTGATCATCAGGGAACCAAAGAGACCCAGTACTTC.

The chain links TRBV29-1 to TRBJ1-2, with 10 positions matching TRBD1. The CDR3 loop spans 15 amino acids. Germline V lookup: CDR1 SQVTM, CDR2 ANQGSEA. J gave up 7 bases and V 7 bases, and 15 bases lay outside the gene matches. CDR3 in amino acids: CSATGTGATWSGYTF. The CDR3 DNA is TGCAGCGCCACCGGGACAGGGGCGACCTGGAGTGGCTACACCTTC.

This clonotype occurred many times. The chain couples TRBV5-1 to TRBJ1-1; D gene ambiguous. The length of the CDR3 is 13 residues. V shed 0 bases and J shed 8 bases, with 11 bases lying between them. Germline lookup yields CDR1 SGHRS and CDR2 YFSETQ. In DNA, the CDR3 is TGCGCCAGCAGCTTGGAAAGGCGCGGGGAAGCTTTCTTT. Protein product: CASSLERRGEAFF.

The V and J genes are TRBV7-2 and TRBJ1-2, with no clear D. The CDR3 has 14 amino acids. Looked up from germline, CDR1 is SGHTA and CDR2 is FQGNSA. Trimming cost V 1 base and J 4 bases, with 10 bases left between them. For the CDR3, the DNA is TGTGCCAGCAGCTTAGGGGTCGGCTTCTATGGCTACACCTTC. This sequence encodes CASSLGVGFYGYTF.

This clonotype was found many times. This chain links TRBV19 with TRBJ2-7; D remains unclear. Germline assignment: CDR1 LNHDA and CDR2 SQIVND (reference sequence). The CDR3 sequence is 12 residues long. Trimming took off 9 bases at V and 4 bases at J, with 13 bases between the two ends. CDR3 sequence: CARKSDGYEQYV. The CDR3 DNA is TGTGCCAGGAAGAGTGACGGGTACGAGCAGTACGTC.

V and J are TRBV12-5 and TRBJ2-5; TRBD2 matches at 15 bases. Germline lookup yields CDR1 LGHNT and CDR2 FRNRAP. The length of the CDR3 is 17 residues. V shed 6 bases, J shed 7 bases, and the junction held 12 bases outside the gene matches. The CDR3 here is CASGGLAGGVALGTQYF. DNA for the CDR3: TGTGCTAGTGGGGGACTAGCGGGGGGCGTCGCCCTCGGGACCCAGTACTTC.

This chain connects TRBV7-2 to TRBJ2-3; possibly TRBD1 or TRBD2 for D (5 bases each). Germline V gene data show CDR1 as SGHTA and CDR2 as FQGNSA. The CDR3 sequence is 17 residues long. Trimming stripped 4 bases from V and 2 bases from J, with 19 bases between. The CDR3 coding sequence is TGTGCCAGCAGCTCCACCGGAGTACGGGGCTACACAGATACGCAGTATTTT. Its protein product is CASSSTGVRGYTDTQYF. Combining the CDR3 with reference TRBV7-2 and TRBJ2-3 gives the whole variable domain GAGVSQSPSNKVTEKGKDVELRCDPISGHTALYWYRQSLGQGLEFLIYFQGNSAPDKSGLPSDRFSAERTGGSVSTLTIQRTQQEDSAVYLCASSSTGVRGYTDTQYFGPGTRLTVL.

This clonotype was counted only a few times. This chain uses TRBV20-1 with TRBJ2-3; 8 bases align to TRBD2. The trim removed 5 bases at V and 4 bases at J, leaving 8 bases unmatched. The germline gives CDR1 DFQATT, CDR2 SNEGSKA (reference sequence). The CDR3 runs to 14 residues. The CDR3 here is CSAYGRAGSDTQYF. Here the CDR3 DNA reads TGCAGTGCTTACGGGAGGGCAGGATCAGATACGCAGTATTTT.

The gene calls are TRBV29-1 and TRBJ2-2, with 7 bases fitting TRBD1. The CDR3 extends over 13 amino acids. Germline assignment: CDR1 SQVTM and CDR2 ANQGSEA. Trimming removed 7 bases from V and 6 bases from J; junction bases left unmatched: 8. The CDR3 DNA sequence: TGCAGCGCCGGACAGGCTACCGCCGGGGAGCTGTTTTTT. Amino acids: CSAGQATAGELFF.